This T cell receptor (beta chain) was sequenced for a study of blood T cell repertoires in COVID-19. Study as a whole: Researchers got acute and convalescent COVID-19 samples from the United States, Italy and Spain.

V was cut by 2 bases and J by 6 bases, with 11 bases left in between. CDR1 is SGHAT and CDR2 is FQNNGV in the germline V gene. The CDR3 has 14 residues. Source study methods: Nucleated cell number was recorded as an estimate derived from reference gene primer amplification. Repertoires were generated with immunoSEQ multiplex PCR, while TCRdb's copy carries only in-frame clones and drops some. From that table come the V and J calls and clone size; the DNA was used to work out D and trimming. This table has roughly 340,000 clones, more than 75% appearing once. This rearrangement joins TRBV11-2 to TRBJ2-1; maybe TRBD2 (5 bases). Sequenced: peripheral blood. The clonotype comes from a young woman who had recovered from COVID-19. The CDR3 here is CASSLFASTNEQFF. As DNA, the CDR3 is TGTGCCAGCAGCTTATTCGCTAGCACCAATGAGCAGTTCTTC.